The T cell receptor beta chain described here comes from a study of PD-1 blockade in classical Hodgkin lymphoma. About the study: Intravenous infusions of nivolumab 3 mg/kg reached patients every 2 weeks. Study results and limitations: It was among complete responders that baseline diversity resembled that of newly diagnosed patients. Possible causes of repertoire differences, disease activity or prior therapy, remain undefined.

Concerning this clone itself: Its specificity is not known.

Relapses following autologous stem cell transplantation were seen in all patients, with brentuximab vedotin exposure varying. Clones were sequenced by immunoSEQ multiplex PCR, and TCRdb holds only the in-frame ones, with some missing. The sample includes 35,000 to 40,000 clones, 88% seen only once; the top ten take around 7.7%. Trimming shortened V by 3 bases and J by 4 bases, and 15 bases separated the two germline ends. The CDR3 is 15 amino acids. Germline loops: CDR1 SGHNT, CDR2 YENEEA. This sequence joins TRBV11-3 and TRBJ1-1, with a weak D call TRBD1 (5 bases). The sample here was peripheral blood mononuclear cells (PBMCs), taken before the second cycle of nivolumab. The clonotype originates from a human donor with classical Hodgkin lymphoma. CDR3 amino acids: CASSFVTAGTTEAFF. In DNA, the CDR3 is TGTGCCAGCAGCTTCGTGACAGCTGGCACCACTGAAGCTTTCTTT.